A single sample gave rise to the 27 T cell receptor beta chains below, sequenced in a study of technical replicates of blood from a few donors. Profiling relied on immunoSEQ multiplex PCR, and the TCRdb table lists in-frame clones only, not all of them. This table has around 58,000 clones, around nine tenths appearing once. The sequenced sample consisted of PBMCs. The receptors were gathered from a human donor in good health. Some clones in this sample may be carry-over from other donors' samples.

The rearrangement joins TRBV6-5 to TRBJ2-7; TRBD2 might be the D (6 bases). Trimming stripped 2 bases from V and 3 bases from J, with 17 bases between. Germline CDR1 MNHEY, CDR2 SVGAGI. This CDR3 comprises 16 residues. The CDR3 is CASSYTVGGRVYEQYF. DNA for the CDR3: TGTGCCAGCAGTTACACCGTCGGGGGAAGGGTCTACGAGCAGTACTTC.

The chain carries TRBV7-2 and TRBJ2-2; no definite D call. The CDR3 runs 16 residues. CDR1 SGHTA and CDR2 FQGNSA come from the germline V gene. V dropped 1 base and J dropped 0 bases, with 9 bases sitting between them. CDR3 sequence reads: CASSLVGAANTGELFF. The CDR3 DNA sequence: TGTGCCAGCAGCTTAGTAGGAGCAGCGAACACCGGGGAGCTGTTTTTT.

The gene calls are TRBV7-2 and TRBJ2-5; weak D call: TRBD1 (5 bases). The CDR3 consists of 15 residues. The ends were cut back, 1 base at V and 7 bases at J, with 16 bases in the middle. The germline V gene encodes CDR1 SGHTA and CDR2 FQGNSA. The CDR3: CASSLEVAAGRTQYF. The CDR3 DNA reads TGTGCCAGCAGCTTAGAGGTCGCGGCAGGGCGGACCCAGTACTTC.

The rearrangement joins TRBV29-1 to TRBJ2-5, with 9 bases that match TRBD1. Germline values: CDR1 SQVTM, CDR2 ANQGSEA. The CDR3 totals 14 residues. The J segment lost 5 bases and the V segment lost 5 bases, leaving 9 bases of the junction unmatched. The CDR3 spells CSVPGTGLGETQYF. CDR3 bases: TGCAGCGTTCCCGGGACAGGGTTGGGGGAGACCCAGTACTTC.

This chain uses TRBV6-6 with TRBJ1-4, with D perhaps TRBD1 (6 bases). Per the germline V gene, CDR1 is MNHNY and CDR2 is SVGAGI (reference sequence). There are 14 residues in the CDR3. Trimming took off 2 bases at V and 8 bases at J, with 12 bases between the two ends. The CDR3, as DNA: TGTGCCAGCAGTTACGGGCAGGGGAGCGAAAAACTGTTTTTT. Amino acids: CASSYGQGSEKLFF.

V gene TRBV4-1 combines with J gene TRBJ2-3; 9 nucleotides match TRBD2. The germline gives CDR1 MGHRA, CDR2 YSYEKL. The length of the CDR3 is 16 residues. V shed 4 bases and J 5 bases; nucleotides not matched to a gene: 10. CDR3 region: CASSPTSGGSKDTQYF. The CDR3 DNA is TGCGCCAGCAGCCCTACAAGCGGGGGGTCTAAAGATACGCAGTATTTT.

The rearrangement joins TRBV12-5 to TRBJ2-2; 7 bases fit TRBD1. Trimming at V came to 5 bases and at J to 4 bases, leaving 4 bases not matched to a gene. Per the germline V gene, CDR1 is LGHNT and CDR2 is FRNRAP. The CDR3 extends over 14 amino acids. The CDR3 protein is CASGTGQTTGELFF. The CDR3 coding sequence is TGTGCTAGTGGTACGGGACAGACCACCGGGGAGCTGTTTTTT.

The chain is built from TRBV7-9 and TRBJ2-1, with TRBD2 matching over 8 bases. J gave up 5 bases and V 6 bases, and 12 bases lay outside the gene matches. Germline CDR1 reads SEHNR; CDR2 reads FQNEAQ (reference sequence). The CDR3 extends over 16 amino acids. DNA of the CDR3: TGTGCCAGCAGTCGTGCCTCAGCGGGGGTCAACAATGAGCAGTTCTTC. Translating gives CASSRASAGVNNEQFF.

The rearrangement links TRBV7-2 to TRBJ2-1; TRBD2 agrees at 14 bases. CDR3 length: 15 amino acids. The germline gives CDR1 SGHTA, CDR2 FQGNSA. After removal of 5 bases from V and 6 bases from J, the junction contained 3 bases not matched to a gene. In nucleotides, the CDR3 is TGTGCCAGCAGCCGACTAGCGGGAGGGTCCAATGAGCAGTTCTTC. Its protein product is CASSRLAGGSNEQFF.

The rearrangement uses TRBV5-1 and TRBJ2-5; 8 bases align to TRBD2. Germline V gives CDR1 SGHRS, CDR2 YFSETQ. This CDR3 region has 15 residues. Trimming removed 2 bases from V and 2 bases from J; junction bases left unmatched: 5. The CDR3 spells CASSLRTGGQETQYF. The CDR3 bases are TGCGCCAGCAGCTTAAGGACGGGAGGGCAAGAGACCCAGTACTTC.

The rearrangement uses TRBV7-9 and TRBJ2-1, with D perhaps matching TRBD2 (5 bases). From germline, CDR1 is SEHNR and CDR2 FQNEAQ (reference sequence). V was clipped by 7 bases and J by 5 bases, with 15 bases between them. CDR3 length: 14 residues. This CDR3 reads CASTRGLRDNEQFF. CDR3 sequence (DNA): TGTGCCAGCACCAGAGGACTGAGAGACAATGAGCAGTTCTTC. The full variable domain, rest sourced from reference TRBV7-9 and TRBJ2-1, is DTGVSQNPRHKITKRGQNVTFRCDPISEHNRLYWYRQTLGQGPEFLTYFQNEAQLEKSRLLSDRFSAERPKGSFSTLEIQRTEQGDSAMYLCASTRGLRDNEQFFGPGTRLTVL.

The rearrangement joins TRBV4-1 to TRBJ2-7, with 7 bases that match TRBD2. The CDR3 spans 18 residues. V trimming: 0 bases; J trimming: 2 bases; junction bases outside the gene matches: 13. Germline V gene sequence: CDR1 MGHRA, CDR2 YSYEKL. The chain's CDR3 is CASSQEVLSGGGTYEQYF. The CDR3 coding sequence is TGCGCCAGCAGCCAAGAGGTATTGTCGGGAGGCGGAACCTACGAGCAGTACTTC.

The chain has TRBV15 and TRBJ1-2; D is possibly TRBD1 (5 bases). Trimming left V 0 bases short and J 3 bases short, with 17 bases between. Germline CDR1 reads LNHNV; CDR2 reads YYDKDF (reference sequence). This CDR3 has 17 amino acids. The CDR3 sequence: CATSRDRAGPSDYGYTF. DNA for the CDR3: TGTGCCACCAGCAGAGATCGGGCAGGGCCTTCTGACTATGGCTACACCTTC.

This clone showed up just once. J is TRBJ2-3 and V is TRBV6-4; D is undetermined. This CDR3 contains 14 residues. Between the trimmed V and J ends, which lost 4 bases and 2 bases, there was a span of 10 bases. Germline values: CDR1 MRHNA, CDR2 SNTAGT. The CDR3 here is CASSVGETTDTQYF. In nucleotides, the CDR3 is TGTGCCAGCAGTGTTGGAGAAACCACAGATACGCAGTATTTT.

The CDR3 coding sequence is TGCGCCAGCAGTCTTTACGCGAGCGGCTATAATTCACCCCTCCACTTT. Translating it yields CASSLYASGYNSPLHF. The rearrangement joins TRBV5-1 to TRBJ1-6, with D unresolved. Germline V gene lookup returns CDR1 SGHRS and CDR2 YFSETQ. V lost 5 bases and J 3 bases, leaving 15 bases between the germline ends. The CDR3 loop spans 16 amino acids.

This rearrangement joins TRBV29-1 to TRBJ1-3; D perhaps matches TRBD1 (5 bases). Germline V gene lookup returns CDR1 SQVTM and CDR2 ANQGSEA. The CDR3 has 14 amino acids. Trimming stripped 6 bases from V and 2 bases from J, with 14 bases between. CDR3 in amino acids: CSVQPGDPGNTIYF. The CDR3 DNA follows: TGCAGCGTCCAGCCGGGGGATCCTGGAAACACCATATATTTT.

The gene calls are TRBV18 and TRBJ2-1, with 7 bases that match TRBD1. The CDR3 has 13 amino acids. CDR1 is KGHSH, CDR2 LQKENI, per germline. V gave up 4 bases and J gave up 5 bases; unmatched junction bases: 2. CDR3 nucleotide sequence: TGTGCCAGCTCACTTGGACAGGACAATGAGCAGTTCTTC. Its protein product is CASSLGQDNEQFF.

This sequence joins TRBV2 and TRBJ1-2; D is uncertain. Germline CDR1 and CDR2: SNHLY and FYNNEI. V lost 3 bases and J 3 bases, leaving 8 bases between the germline ends. The CDR3 spans 13 residues. CDR3 DNA sequence: TGTGCCAGCAGTGATGAGGGCCACTATGGCTACACCTTC. The encoded protein is CASSDEGHYGYTF. Drawing the rest from reference TRBV2 and TRBJ1-2, the complete variable domain is EPEVTQTPSHQVTQMGQEVILRCVPISNHLYFYWYRQILGQKVEFLVSFYNNEISEKSEIFDDQFSVERPDGSNFTLKIRSTKLEDSAMYFCASSDEGHYGYTFGSGTRLTVV.

CDR3 region: CASSRDRENYGYTF. CDR3 sequence (DNA): TGCGCCAGCAGCCGGGACAGGGAGAACTATGGCTACACCTTC. The V and J genes are TRBV4-3 and TRBJ1-2, with 9 bases aligning to TRBD1. V lost 4 bases, J lost 2 bases, and 2 bases stayed unmatched. CDR1 and CDR2 from the germline V gene are LGHNA and YSLEER. The CDR3 has 14 amino acids.

This chain uses TRBV27 with TRBJ2-4; D perhaps matches TRBD1 (5 bases). CDR1 MNHEY and CDR2 SMNVEV come from the germline V gene (reference sequence). This CDR3 is built from 13 residues. V lost 4 bases, J lost 8 bases, and 12 bases lay in between. CDR3 in DNA: TGTGCCAGCAGTTCCCAGGGATGGGACATTCAGTACTTC. Its protein is CASSSQGWDIQYF.

The sample holds a few counts of this clone. The rearrangement joins TRBV10-3 to TRBJ1-5, with 7 bases lining up with TRBD1. V trimming: 6 bases; J trimming: 0 bases; junction bases outside the gene matches: 8. The CDR3 totals 16 residues. Germline assignment: CDR1 ENHRY and CDR2 SYGVKD. The CDR3 spells CAISRDRGHSNQPQHF. The CDR3, as DNA: TGTGCCATCAGCCGGGACAGAGGACATAGCAATCAGCCCCAGCATTTT.

This sequence joins TRBV5-1 and TRBJ2-2, with TRBD2 matching 13 bases. The CDR3 has 19 residues. The germline CDR1 and CDR2 sequences are SGHRS and YFSETQ. J lost 1 base, V lost 4 bases, and 10 bases had no gene match. CDR3 amino acids: CASSPRTSGGYKNTGELFF. DNA of the CDR3: TGCGCCAGCAGCCCTCGGACTAGCGGGGGCTACAAGAACACCGGGGAGCTGTTTTTT.

This rearrangement joins TRBV6-5 to TRBJ1-5, with 7 bases lining up with TRBD1. The CDR3 has 13 residues. Germline V CDR1 and CDR2: MNHEY, SVGAGI. V was clipped by 6 bases and J by 4 bases; unmatched bases: 3. CDR3 sequence: CASRQGFNQPQHF. The CDR3 bases are TGTGCCAGCAGACAGGGGTTTAATCAGCCCCAGCATTTT.

J is TRBJ1-2 and V is TRBV6-1, with 9 bases matching TRBD1. The length of the CDR3 is 15 residues. Losses at the gene ends were 4 bases for V and 6 bases for J; bases not matched to a gene: 9. The germline V gene has CDR1 MNHNS and CDR2 SASEGT. The CDR3 DNA is TGTGCCAGCAGTGTAACAGGGGGCTGGGTTGATGGCTACACCTTC. It yields the protein CASSVTGGWVDGYTF.

This clone is a singleton in its sample. The rearrangement joins TRBV6-1 to TRBJ2-3; D is unresolved. CDR1 and CDR2 from the germline V gene are MNHNS and SASEGT. This CDR3 has 13 residues. Deletions cut 9 bases from V and 2 bases from J, with 12 bases between. The CDR3 nucleotides are TGTGCCAGTGGTCTGCGAATCACAGATACGCAGTATTTT. Residues: CASGLRITDTQYF.

This chain links TRBV2 with TRBJ2-1; 8 bases match TRBD2. CDR1 SNHLY and CDR2 FYNNEI come from the germline V gene. The CDR3 runs 16 residues. V shed 7 bases, J shed 3 bases, and the junction held 11 bases outside the gene matches. In nucleotides, the CDR3 is TGTGCCAGCACGGGAGGCGGGGGGACTGACTACAATGAGCAGTTCTTC. Its protein product is CASTGGGGTDYNEQFF.

V gene TRBV5-4 combines with J gene TRBJ2-2; D not certain. The CDR3 loop spans 12 amino acids. V lost 0 bases and J lost 7, with 4 bases in between. Germline V gives CDR1 SGHNT, CDR2 YYREEE (reference sequence). For the CDR3, the DNA is TGTGCCAGCAGCTTGGATAGCGGGGAGCTGTTTTTT. Its protein is CASSLDSGELFF.